This is a list of T cell receptor beta chains from one sample in a study of blood T cell repertoires in COVID-19. Libraries were prepared by immunoSEQ multiplex PCR; TCRdb keeps only in-frame clonotypes and omits some of them. This sample carries 100,000 to 150,000 clones, more than 75% of them seen once, and the ten largest clones take approximately 3.6%. Sequencing was performed on peripheral blood. These receptors originate from a woman in her fifties or sixties with acute or convalescent COVID-19. Both conserved end residues are part of each CDR3. A D gene is named only where the DNA matches it firmly. Not all rows give a size; the values are once, few, many and, for expanded clones, a class.

TRBJ1-2 NA NA TRBV30 TGTGCCTGGAGTGTACTAAGGGGCTACACCTTC CAWSVLRGYTF
TRBJ2-5 NA TRBD2 TRBV7-7 TGTGCTAGCAGCTCTGGACTAGTCGGGGAGACCCAGTACTTC CASSSGLVGETQYF
TRBJ1-4 once NA TRBV29-1 TGCAGCGTTGAAGCGTATGGCGGGACCTCAACTAATGAAAAACTGTTTTTT CSVEAYGGTSTNEKLFF
TRBJ1-1 NA TRBD1 TRBV30 TGTGCCTGGTCTACAGGGGGCACTGAAGCTTTCTTT CAWSTGGTEAFF
TRBJ1-5 once NA TRBV19 TGTGCCAGTACTTGGACAGCGGGCAATCAGCCCCAGCATTTT CASTWTAGNQPQHF
TRBJ1-1 NA TRBD1 TRBV2 TGTGCCACTCGAGCGGTTGGACAGGGGGAAGAAACTGAAGCTTTCTTT CATRAVGQGEETEAFF
TRBJ1-4 NA TRBD1 TRBV12-3/TRBV12-4 TGTGCCAGCAGTTTAAGGGCCACAGGGGAACTGTTTTTT CASSLRATGELFF
TRBJ2-5 NA NA TRBV14 TGTGCCAGCAGCTATCGTCGGGAGACCCAGTACTTC CASSYRRETQYF
TRBJ1-2 NA NA TRBV30 TGTGCCTGGGGGAGACAGTACTCTGGCTACACCTTC CAWGRQYSGYTF
TRBJ2-2 NA TRBD2 TRBV12-5 TGTGCTAGTGGTTTGCCCCGAGGACTAGCGGGTAACACCGGGGAGCTGTTTTTT CASGLPRGLAGNTGELFF
TRBJ2-2 NA TRBD2 TRBV2 TGTGCCAGCAGTTTACTAGCGGGAGGCCGTAGCGGGGAGCTGTTTTTT CASSLLAGGRSGELFF
TRBJ1-1 once NA TRBV6-5 TGTGCCAGCAGTTACTCAACAGGGAACACTGAAGCTTTCTTT CASSYSTGNTEAFF
TRBJ1-1 NA TRBD1 TRBV19 TGTGCCAGTGGGCGACAGGGCTCGAACACTGAAGCTTTCTTT CASGRQGSNTEAFF
TRBJ2-1 NA NA TRBV6-6 TGTGCCAGCAGTTACTCGTATCAGGGGCCCTACAATGAGCAGTTCTTC CASSYSYQGPYNEQFF
TRBJ1-2 NA TRBD1 TRBV5-4 TGTGCCAGCAGCGGAATCCCGGGACAGGGTTCCCACCTCTATGGCTACACCTTC CASSGIPGQGSHLYGYTF
TRBJ2-1 many NA TRBV19 TGTGCCAGTAGTTTGAGCTCCTACAATGAGCAGTTCTTC CASSLSSYNEQFF
TRBJ1-2 NA TRBD1 TRBV19 TGTGCCAGTAGTTTTCCCGGACAGGCCGTCTATGGCTACACCTTC CASSFPGQAVYGYTF
TRBJ2-3 NA TRBD1 TRBV10-3 TGTGCCATCAGCCAACGACAGGGGGCTGAGGCGCAGTATTTT CAISQRQGAEAQYF
TRBJ1-5 NA NA TRBV19 TGTGCCAGTAGTACGGGGGATTATAGCAATCAGCCCCAGCATTTT CASSTGDYSNQPQHF
TRBJ1-2 NA NA TRBV6-5 TGTGCCAGCACCCAGGACAGAGCTTATGGCTACACCTTC CASTQDRAYGYTF
TRBJ1-2 NA NA TRBV2 TGTGCCAGCAGGTCAGGGACTCTTAACTATGGCTACACCTTC CASRSGTLNYGYTF
TRBJ2-1 NA NA TRBV3-1/TRBV3-2 TGTGCCAGCAGCCAAGGAGCGGGTAGCTCCTACAATGAGCAGTTCTTC CASSQGAGSSYNEQFF
TRBJ2-1 NA TRBD2 TRBV6-2/TRBV6-3 TGTGCCAGCAGTTACTCCGGGTCCTCGACTAGCGGGAGGTCGCAGCAGTTCTTC CASSYSGSSTSGRSQQFF